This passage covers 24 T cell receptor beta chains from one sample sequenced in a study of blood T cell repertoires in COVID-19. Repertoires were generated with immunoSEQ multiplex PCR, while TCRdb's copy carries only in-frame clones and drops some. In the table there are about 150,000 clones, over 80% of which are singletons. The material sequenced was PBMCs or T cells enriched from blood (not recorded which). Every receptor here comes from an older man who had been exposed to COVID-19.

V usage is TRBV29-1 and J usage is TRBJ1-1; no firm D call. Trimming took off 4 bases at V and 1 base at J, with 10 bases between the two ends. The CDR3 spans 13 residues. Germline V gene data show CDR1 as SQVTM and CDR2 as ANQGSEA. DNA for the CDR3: TGCAGCGTTGTCACCTCAGGGAACACTGAAGCTTTCTTT. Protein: CSVVTSGNTEAFF.

This chain's CDR3 is CASSLSTGGTQYF. The CDR3 region has the DNA TGTGCCAGCAGCCTATCAACGGGTGGGACCCAGTACTTC. This rearrangement joins TRBV3-1 (or the pseudogene TRBV3-2) to TRBJ2-5; D call uncertain. This CDR3 has 13 amino acids. CDR1 and CDR2 (germline): LGHDT, YNNKEL (reference sequence). The V and J ends lost 4 bases and 7 bases respectively, with 13 bases between them.

The CDR3 nucleotides read TGTGCCAGCAGACTTGAGCGGGGGGGATACGAGCAGTACTTC. Translated: CASRLERGGYEQYF. The chain is built from TRBV4-2 and TRBJ2-7, with 10 positions matching TRBD2. Germline V lookup: CDR1 LGHNA, CDR2 YNFKEQ. Trimming at V came to 6 bases and at J to 4 bases, leaving 6 bases not matched to a gene. The CDR3 spans 14 residues.

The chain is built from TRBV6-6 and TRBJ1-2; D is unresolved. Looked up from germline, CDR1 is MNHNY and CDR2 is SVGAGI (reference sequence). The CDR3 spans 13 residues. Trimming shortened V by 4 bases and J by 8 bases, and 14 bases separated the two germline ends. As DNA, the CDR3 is TGTGCCAGCAGTTTGGATTCCATGGAGGGCTACACCTTC. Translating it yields CASSLDSMEGYTF.

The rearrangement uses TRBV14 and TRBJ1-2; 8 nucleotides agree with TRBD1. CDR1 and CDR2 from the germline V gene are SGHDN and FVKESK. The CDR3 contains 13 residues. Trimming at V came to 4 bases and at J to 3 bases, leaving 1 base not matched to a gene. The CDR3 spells CASSPTGDYGYTF. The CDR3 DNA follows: TGTGCCAGCAGCCCGACAGGGGACTATGGCTACACCTTC. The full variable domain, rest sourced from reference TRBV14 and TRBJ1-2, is EAGVTQFPSHSVIEKGQTVTLRCDPISGHDNLYWYRRVMGKEIKFLLHFVKESKQDESGMPNNRFLAERTGGTYSTLKVQPAELEDSGVYFCASSPTGDYGYTFGSGTRLTVV.

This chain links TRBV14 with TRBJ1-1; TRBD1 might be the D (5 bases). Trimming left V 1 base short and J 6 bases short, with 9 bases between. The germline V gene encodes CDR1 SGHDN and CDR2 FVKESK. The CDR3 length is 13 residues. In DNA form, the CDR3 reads TGTGCCAGCAGCCAAGCAGGGTTCTCTGAAGCTTTCTTT. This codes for CASSQAGFSEAFF.

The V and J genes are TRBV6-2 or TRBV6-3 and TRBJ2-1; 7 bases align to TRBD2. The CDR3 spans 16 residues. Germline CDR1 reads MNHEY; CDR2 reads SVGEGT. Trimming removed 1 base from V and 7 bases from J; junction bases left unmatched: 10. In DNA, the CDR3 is TGTGCCAGCAGTTACTTCGGAGCGGGGAAGGAGAATGAGCAGTTCTTC. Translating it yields CASSYFGAGKENEQFF.

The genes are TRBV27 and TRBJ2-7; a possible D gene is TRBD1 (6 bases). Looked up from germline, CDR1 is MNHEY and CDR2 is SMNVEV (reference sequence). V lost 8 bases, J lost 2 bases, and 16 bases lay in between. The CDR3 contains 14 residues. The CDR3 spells CASVTDRFPYEQYF. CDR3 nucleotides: TGTGCCAGCGTAACAGACAGGTTCCCCTACGAGCAGTACTTC.

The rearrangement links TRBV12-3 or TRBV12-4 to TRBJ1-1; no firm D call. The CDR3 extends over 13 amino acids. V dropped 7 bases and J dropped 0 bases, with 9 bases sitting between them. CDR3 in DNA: TGTGCCAGCACGGCGGAAATGAACACTGAAGCTTTCTTT. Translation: CASTAEMNTEAFF.

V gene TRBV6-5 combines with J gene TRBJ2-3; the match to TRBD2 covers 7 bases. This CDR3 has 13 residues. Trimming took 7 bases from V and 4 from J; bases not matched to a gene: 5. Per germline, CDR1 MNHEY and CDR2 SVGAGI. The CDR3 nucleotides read TGTGCCAGCAACGGGGGGTTCGCAGATACGCAGTATTTT. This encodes CASNGGFADTQYF.

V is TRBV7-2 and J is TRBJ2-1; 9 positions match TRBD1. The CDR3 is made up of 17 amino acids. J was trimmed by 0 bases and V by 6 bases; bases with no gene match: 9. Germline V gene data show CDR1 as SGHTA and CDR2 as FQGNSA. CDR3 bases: TGTGCCAGCAGTTCAAGGACAGGGGCCATCTCCTACAATGAGCAGTTCTTC. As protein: CASSSRTGAISYNEQFF.

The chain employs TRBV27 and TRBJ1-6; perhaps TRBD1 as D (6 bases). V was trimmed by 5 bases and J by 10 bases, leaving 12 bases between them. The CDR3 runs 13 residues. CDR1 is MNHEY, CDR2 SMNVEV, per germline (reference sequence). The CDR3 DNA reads TGTGCCAGCAGTGTCGCTAGGGGGTCACCCCTCCACTTT. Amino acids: CASSVARGSPLHF.

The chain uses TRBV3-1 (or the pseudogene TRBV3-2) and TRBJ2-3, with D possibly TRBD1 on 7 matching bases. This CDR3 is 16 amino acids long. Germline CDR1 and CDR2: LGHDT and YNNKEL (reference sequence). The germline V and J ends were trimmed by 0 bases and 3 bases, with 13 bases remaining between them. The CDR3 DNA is TGTGCCAGCAGCCAAGATCAGGGGGGACGAACAGATACGCAGTATTTT. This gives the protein CASSQDQGGRTDTQYF.

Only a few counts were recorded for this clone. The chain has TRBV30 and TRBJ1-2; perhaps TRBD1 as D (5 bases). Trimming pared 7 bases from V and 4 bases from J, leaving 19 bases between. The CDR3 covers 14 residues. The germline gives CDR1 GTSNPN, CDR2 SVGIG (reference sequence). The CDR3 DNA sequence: TGTGCCTCTCCGACCGACCGGGGGATCTATGGCTACACCTTC. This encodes CASPTDRGIYGYTF. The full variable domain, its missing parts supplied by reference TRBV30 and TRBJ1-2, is SQTIHQWPATLVQPVGSPLSLECTVEGTSNPNLYWYRQAAGRGLQLLFYSVGIGQISSEVPQNLSASRPQDRQFILSSKKLLLSDSGFYLCASPTDRGIYGYTFGSGTRLTVV.

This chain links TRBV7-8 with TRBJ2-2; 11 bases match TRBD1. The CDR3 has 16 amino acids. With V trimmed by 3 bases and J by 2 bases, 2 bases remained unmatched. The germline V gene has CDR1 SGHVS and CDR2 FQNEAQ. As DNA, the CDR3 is TGTGCCAGCAGCTTTGGACAGGGGGCCAACACCGGGGAGCTGTTTTTT. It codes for CASSFGQGANTGELFF.

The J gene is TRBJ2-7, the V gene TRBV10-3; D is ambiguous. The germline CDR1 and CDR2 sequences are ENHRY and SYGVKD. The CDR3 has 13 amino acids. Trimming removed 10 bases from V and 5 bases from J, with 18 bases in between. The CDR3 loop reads CATASNLSDEQYF. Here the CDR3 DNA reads TGTGCCACCGCTTCAAACCTCAGTGACGAGCAGTACTTC.

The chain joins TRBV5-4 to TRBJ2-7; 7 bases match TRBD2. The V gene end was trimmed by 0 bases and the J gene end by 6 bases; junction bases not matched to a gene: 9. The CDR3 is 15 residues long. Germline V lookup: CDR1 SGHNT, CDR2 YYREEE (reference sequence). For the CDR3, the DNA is TGTGCCAGCAGCTTGGAAACGGGAGGACCGGGCGAGCAGTACTTC. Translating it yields CASSLETGGPGEQYF.

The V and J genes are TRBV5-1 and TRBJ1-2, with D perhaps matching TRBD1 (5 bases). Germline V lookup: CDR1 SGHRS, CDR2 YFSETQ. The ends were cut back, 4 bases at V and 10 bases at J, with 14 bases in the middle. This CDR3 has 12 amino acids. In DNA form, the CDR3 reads TGCGCCAGCAGCGCTACTTGGGGGGACTACACCTTC. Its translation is CASSATWGDYTF.

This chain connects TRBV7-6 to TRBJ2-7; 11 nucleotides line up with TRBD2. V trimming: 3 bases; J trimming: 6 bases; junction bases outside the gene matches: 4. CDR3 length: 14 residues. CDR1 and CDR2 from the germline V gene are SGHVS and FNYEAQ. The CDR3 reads CASSFTSGSGEQYF. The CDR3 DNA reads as TGTGCCAGCAGCTTTACTAGCGGGAGCGGCGAGCAGTACTTC.

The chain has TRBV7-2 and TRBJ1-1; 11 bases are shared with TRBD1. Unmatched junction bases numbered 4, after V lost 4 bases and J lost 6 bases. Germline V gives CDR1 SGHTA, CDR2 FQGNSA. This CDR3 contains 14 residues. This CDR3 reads CASSYRDRGSEAFF. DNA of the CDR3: TGTGCCAGCAGCTACCGGGACAGGGGGTCTGAAGCTTTCTTT.

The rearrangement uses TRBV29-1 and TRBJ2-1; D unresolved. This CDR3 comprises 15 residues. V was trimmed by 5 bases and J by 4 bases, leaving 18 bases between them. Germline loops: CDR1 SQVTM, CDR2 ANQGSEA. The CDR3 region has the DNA TGCAGCGTTAATTCTGGCAGACAATCGTACAATGAGCAGTTCTTC. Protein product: CSVNSGRQSYNEQFF.

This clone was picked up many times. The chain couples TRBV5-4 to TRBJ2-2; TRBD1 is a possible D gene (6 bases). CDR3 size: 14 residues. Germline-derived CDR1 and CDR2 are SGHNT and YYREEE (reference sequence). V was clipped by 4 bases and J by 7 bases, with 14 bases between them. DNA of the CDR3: TGTGCCAGCAGCCTCGACAGGAAGAACGGGGAGCTGTTTTTT. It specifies CASSLDRKNGELFF.

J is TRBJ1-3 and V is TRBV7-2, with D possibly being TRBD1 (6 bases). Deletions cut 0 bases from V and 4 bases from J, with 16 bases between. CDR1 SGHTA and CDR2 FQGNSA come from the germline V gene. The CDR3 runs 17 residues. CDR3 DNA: TGTGCCAGCAGCTTAGCGTTAGGGGCAGGGGCCGGAAACACCATATATTTT. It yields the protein CASSLALGAGAGNTIYF.

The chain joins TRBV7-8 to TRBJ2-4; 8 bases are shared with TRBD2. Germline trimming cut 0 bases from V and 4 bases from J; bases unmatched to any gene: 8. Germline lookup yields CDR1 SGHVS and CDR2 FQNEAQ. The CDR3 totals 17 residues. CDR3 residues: CASSLAASGRPKNIQYF. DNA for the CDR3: TGTGCCAGCAGCTTAGCGGCGAGCGGGAGACCTAAAAACATTCAGTACTTC.